The table lists the clone carrying this T cell receptor (beta chain) with many counts. With 5 bases removed from V and 6 bases from J, the gap between germline ends came to 13 bases. The CDR3 sequence is 13 residues long. Sorted cells numbering about 20,000 to 1,000,000, with 10%, 30% or 50% RNA, yielded the naive CD8 libraries. This sample was included in a study of molecular identifiers for immune sequencing clone quantification. Study-level background: Replicates involved a five-way split of RNA from about 19,000 or 110,000 naive CD8 cells, with sequencing of four.

Via MiXCR, TCRdb re-called the PCR reads, giving one row per CDR3 protein. The table shows about 640,000 distinct CDR3 sequences, with approximately 20% occurring only once. What was sequenced was naive CD8+ T cells from blood, with Jurkat cell RNA spiked in. Subset given: FACS-sorted CD8+CD4-CCR7+CD45RA+ naive T cells. The clonotype was recovered from a human donor in good health. Some libraries in this study had Jurkat cell RNA spiked in. The chain combines TRBV12-3 or TRBV12-4 with TRBJ1-2, with D possibly being TRBD1 (6 bases). Here the CDR3 DNA reads TGTGCCAGCAGTCGTCCCGAGGGGGATGGCTACACCTTC. The encoded protein is CASSRPEGDGYTF.